These T cell receptor beta chains were read from a single sample in a study of regulatory T cells in long-lasting Graves disease. MiXCR, applied by TCRdb to the multiplex PCR reads, yields one record per CDR3 protein. There are under 700,000 distinct CDR3 sequences in the sample; approximately 16% occur only once, and around 25% lies in the top ten. These data were also reused for a study on T cells in Graves' hyperthyroidism and ophthalmopathy.

The specimen comprised peripheral blood mononuclear cells (PBMCs), sampled at new diagnosis, from a patient treated with antithyroid drugs. These receptors all stem from a woman aged 40 to 65 with Graves disease. CDR3s include the opening cysteine and the closing phenylalanine or tryptophan. D genes are given only for firm matches. Clone sizes are given selectively: once, few, many, or a class where the clone is expanded.

d_call,v_call,j_call,clone_size,cdr3_nt,cdr3_aa
.,TRBV20-1,TRBJ2-2,.,TGCAGTGCTAGGGCGGGGAAAGGTAACACCGGGGAGCTGTTTTTT,CSARAGKGNTGELFF
.,TRBV5-1,TRBJ2-1,few,TGCGCCAGCAGCCAGGCGGCTGGGGACGATGAGCAGTTCTTC,CASSQAAGDDEQFF
TRBD1,TRBV11-2,TRBJ1-1,many,TGTGCCAGCAGCTTAGATCAGGGGGCATTGAACACTGAAGCTTTCTTT,CASSLDQGALNTEAFF
.,TRBV12-3/TRBV12-4,TRBJ2-6,few,TGTGCCAGCACGTATCCGGTTGCTGGGGCCAACGTCCTGACTTTC,CASTYPVAGANVLTF
.,TRBV3-1,TRBJ2-5,many,TGTGCCAGCAGCCAAGCGAGCGGACTCCAAGAGACCCAGTACTTC,CASSQASGLQETQYF
.,TRBV2,TRBJ1-1,many,TGTGCCAGCAGTGTCCCGCGGCACTCGAACACTGAAGCTTTCTTT,CASSVPRHSNTEAFF
TRBD1,TRBV19,TRBJ1-6,.,TGTGCCAGTAGTTCGGGGACAGGGAATAATTCACCCCTCCACTTT,CASSSGTGNNSPLHF
.,TRBV12-3/TRBV12-4,TRBJ2-3,many,TGTGCCAGCAGTTTGCTGGCGGGGGCTAGCACAGATACGCAGTATTTT,CASSLLAGASTDTQYF
.,TRBV29-1,TRBJ1-1,.,TGCAGCGTTGAGAACACTGAAGCTTTCTTT,CSVENTEAFF
TRBD1,TRBV2,TRBJ1-6,many,TGTGCCAGCCGGGGACAGGGAGGGTCACCCCTCCACTTT,CASRGQGGSPLHF
.,TRBV10-1,TRBJ1-3,few,TGCGCCAGCAGTGAGCAGTCGAGCTCTGGAAACACCATATATTTT,CASSEQSSSGNTIYF
TRBD1,TRBV10-3,TRBJ2-7,many,TGTGCCATCAGCTCGGACAGGGCCTCCTACGAGCAGTACTTC,CAISSDRASYEQYF
.,TRBV2,TRBJ2-1,many,TGTGCCAGCAGTGAACCAGACAGGTCCAATGAGCAGTTCTTC,CASSEPDRSNEQFF
.,TRBV2,TRBJ2-5,many,TGTGCCAGCAGTGACCTGACCTCTCAAGAGACCCAGCACTTC,CASSDLTSQETQHF
TRBD2,TRBV18,TRBJ2-1,many,TGTGCCAGCTCACCACCGGCTAGCGGACCCTACAATGAGCAGTTCTTC,CASSPPASGPYNEQFF
TRBD1,TRBV3-1,TRBJ2-1,few,TGTGCCAGCAGCCAAGATGTAGGGGGCAGGTACCTCGCCAATGAGCAGTTCTTC,CASSQDVGGRYLANEQFF
TRBD1,TRBV7-9,TRBJ1-4,.,TGTGCCAGCAGCCCAGGGGCAAGGGTCCCCGGGACAGGGGGAAATGCAACTAATGAAAAACTGTTTTTT,CASSPGARVPGTGGNATNEKLFF
.,TRBV20-1,TRBJ2-5,many,TGCAGTGCTAGCGGGCGGGGAGAGACCCAGTACTTC,CSASGRGETQYF
TRBD2,TRBV7-9,TRBJ2-1,.,TGTGCCAGCAGCCCGTGGGCTAGCGGGGGCGAAGATGAGCAGTTCTTC,CASSPWASGGEDEQFF
.,TRBV10-3,TRBJ2-5,.,TGTGCCATCAGTGCTAAGGGTGGGGAGACCCAGTACTTC,CAISAKGGETQYF
.,TRBV3-1,TRBJ1-2,many,TGTGCCAGCAGCCAAAGGTTTGAGGGCTACACCTTC,CASSQRFEGYTF
.,TRBV12-3/TRBV12-4,TRBJ2-1,.,TGTGCCAGCAGTTTAAAGCGCAAGAGCTCCTACAATGAGCAGTTCTTC,CASSLKRKSSYNEQFF
TRBD2,TRBV30,TRBJ2-1,many,TGTGCCTGGAGTCCCGGACTAGGACGGGAGCAGTTCTTC,CAWSPGLGREQFF
.,TRBV19,TRBJ1-5,.,TGTGCCAGTAGTAAGGGGGGGAACCTTAGCAATCAGCCCCAGCATTTT,CASSKGGNLSNQPQHF
.,TRBV5-6,TRBJ1-5,few,TGTGCCAGCAGCTTGGGTCAGGAGGGGCCCCAGCATTTT,CASSLGQEGPQHF
.,TRBV20-1,TRBJ1-1,many,TGCAGTGCTAGAGACCCCCAAACTGAAGCTTTCTTT,CSARDPQTEAFF
TRBD1,TRBV5-1,TRBJ2-7,few,TGCGCCAGCAGCTTTTCCGGGACAGGGAGAGGCGAGCAGTACTTC,CASSFSGTGRGEQYF
.,TRBV18,TRBJ2-7,many,TGTGCCAGCTCACCCGAGGGGGGGCACGCCGAGCAGTACTTC,CASSPEGGHAEQYF
.,TRBV20-1,TRBJ1-1,few,TGCAGTGCTAGAACCGGACTGCCGAACACTGAAGCTTTCTTT,CSARTGLPNTEAFF
.,TRBV6-1,TRBJ1-1,few,TGTGCCAGCAGGCTCTCCTCCGGCACTGAAGCTTTCTTT,CASRLSSGTEAFF
TRBD1,TRBV2,TRBJ1-1,many,TGTGCCAGCAGTGAAATAGGGGGCGCTGAAGCTTTCTTT,CASSEIGGAEAFF
.,TRBV7-9,TRBJ1-6,.,TGTGCCAGCAGCCTCGACAGCCCGAATTCACCCCTCCACTTT,CASSLDSPNSPLHF
.,TRBV19,TRBJ1-3,.,TGTGCCAGTATAGGCAGGCTCTCTGGAAACACCATATATTTT,CASIGRLSGNTIYF
TRBD2,TRBV5-5,TRBJ2-2,many,TGTGCCAGCAGCATTCTAGCGGGGGGGCCGAACACCGGGGAGCTGTTTTTT,CASSILAGGPNTGELFF
.,TRBV19,TRBJ1-4,few,TGTGCCAGTAGTCCCCGACGGACACCAACTAATGAAAAACTGTTTTTT,CASSPRRTPTNEKLFF
TRBD2,TRBV6-1,TRBJ2-2,.,TGTGCCACCGCCAGTTCCCGCGGGGGGACGGTCACCGGGGAGCTGTTTTTT,CATASSRGGTVTGELFF
TRBD1,TRBV4-1,TRBJ2-1,.,TGCGCCAGCAGCCAAGGGGACAGGGTTTCCTACAATGAGCAGTTCTTC,CASSQGDRVSYNEQFF
.,TRBV6-1,TRBJ2-7,many,TGTGCCAGCATTGACACCGTCTACGAGCAGTACTTC,CASIDTVYEQYF
.,TRBV18,TRBJ1-6,few,TGTGCCAGCTCACCAAACAGAAATAATTCACCCCTCCACTTT,CASSPNRNNSPLHF
TRBD1,TRBV11-2,TRBJ1-1,many,TGTGCCAGCAGCTTGAGGGGGCCCGAAGCTTTCTTT,CASSLRGPEAFF
TRBD1,TRBV28,TRBJ1-2,.,TGTGCCAGCAGTTTATCTACAGGGGGCGGCCAATGGGGGGGCTACACCTTC,CASSLSTGGGQWGGYTF
.,TRBV6-1,TRBJ2-5,many,TGTGCCAGCAGATCCCGCGGGACGGAGACCCAGTACTTC,CASRSRGTETQYF
.,TRBV12-3/TRBV12-4,TRBJ2-2,.,TGTGCCAGCCTCGACACGAACACCGGGGAGCTGTTTTTT,CASLDTNTGELFF
TRBD2,TRBV6-5,TRBJ2-3,.,TGTGCCAGCAGTTACTTTAGCGGGGGAGACACAGATACGCAGTATTTT,CASSYFSGGDTDTQYF
.,TRBV18,TRBJ1-3,few,TGTGCCAGCTCAAGGACCGGGCTCGGAAACACCATATATTTT,CASSRTGLGNTIYF